The clone carrying this TCR beta chain was found many times. Its specificity is unknown. Germline CDR1 reads SQVTM; CDR2 reads ANQGSEA. Between the trimmed V and J ends, which lost 2 bases and 5 bases, there was a span of 12 bases. This CDR3 has 13 amino acids. This sample is part of a study of CD8 T cells in ankylosing spondylitis. Whole-study results and caveats: Reportedly, matched ankylosing spondylitis synovial fluid was significantly enriched for disease-linked clones. Apparently characteristic of ankylosing spondylitis blood was a TCR beta motif (roughly 8 highly homologous variants).

A single record per CDR3 protein comes from TCRdb applying MiXCR to the 5' RACE reads. In the table there are approximately 130,000 distinct CDR3 sequences, roughly a tenth of which are singletons. This sequence originates from a male donor with ankylosing spondylitis or in good health (not recorded which). Sequenced input: blood, either unsorted or a sorted T cell fraction (not recorded which). The V and J genes are TRBV29-1 and TRBJ2-5, with no clear D. CDR3 DNA: TGCAGCGTTGAACGGACCAGCTGGGAGACCCAGTACTTC. Translating gives CSVERTSWETQYF.